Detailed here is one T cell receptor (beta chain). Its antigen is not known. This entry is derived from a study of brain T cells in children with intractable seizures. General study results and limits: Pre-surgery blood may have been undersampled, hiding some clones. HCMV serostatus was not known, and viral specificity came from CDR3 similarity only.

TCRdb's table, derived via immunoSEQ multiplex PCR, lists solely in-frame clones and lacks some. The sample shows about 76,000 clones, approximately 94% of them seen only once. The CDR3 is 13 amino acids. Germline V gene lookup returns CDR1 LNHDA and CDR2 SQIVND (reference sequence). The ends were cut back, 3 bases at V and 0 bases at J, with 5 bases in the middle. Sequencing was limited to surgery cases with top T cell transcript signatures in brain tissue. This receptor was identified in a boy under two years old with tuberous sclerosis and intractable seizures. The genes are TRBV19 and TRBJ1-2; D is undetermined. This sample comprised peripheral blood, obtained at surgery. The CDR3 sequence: CASSMKANYGYTF. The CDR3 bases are TGTGCCAGTAGTATGAAAGCTAACTATGGCTACACCTTC. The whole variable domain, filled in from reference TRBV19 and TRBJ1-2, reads DGGITQSPKYLFRKEGQNVTLSCEQNLNHDAMYWYRQDPGQGLRLIYYSQIVNDFQKGDIAEGYSVSREKKESFPLTVTSAQKNPTAFYLCASSMKANYGYTFGSGTRLTVV.